This T cell receptor beta chain was identified in a study of sequential checkpoint blockade in melanoma. J gave up 7 bases and V 0 bases, and 9 bases lay outside the gene matches. Germline-derived CDR1 and CDR2 are LNHNV and YYDKDF (reference sequence). The CDR3 contains 16 residues. The method was immunoSEQ multiplex PCR; TCRdb's version includes in-frame clones alone and lacks a portion of them. The profile shows about 40,000 clones, 80% to 90% of them singletons. Treatment here: randomized to nivolumab then ipilimumab (arm A) or the reverse (arm B). Sorted cells were live CD3+CD8+, lacking CD19 and CD56, from PBMCs.

This clonotype originated in a human donor with melanoma. V usage is TRBV15 and J usage is TRBJ1-2, with 9 bases identical to TRBD1. The specimen was CD8+ T cells sorted from blood (inferred from file names), collected from a patient given nivolumab and ipilimumab in sequence. The CDR3 DNA sequence: TGTGCCACCAGCAGAGACCGGGGTACAGGGGGCGTTGGCTACACCTTC. It yields the protein CATSRDRGTGGVGYTF.